One and the same sample provided the 6 T cell receptor beta chains below, sequenced in a study of cytomegalovirus exposure and HLA in healthy donors (dated by TCRdb to 2017 to 2019). The library was produced with the immunoSEQ multiplex PCR assay. The table comes from immuneACCESS by way of TCRdb, which keeps in-frame sequences with V and J called. Part of the clones is missing from these tables; in studies checked, under half for an unresolved V gene and the rest for unknown reasons. The sample table records some 110,000 clones; roughly nine tenths of these occur just once. 1.5% to 2% of the sample belongs to the ten largest clones. The sample taken for sequencing was PBMCs. These receptors all come from a woman in her late teens or twenties in good health and CMV-seropositive.

J is TRBJ1-6 and V is TRBV4-1, with a tentative D call TRBD1 (6 bases). V lost 3 bases and J 9 bases, leaving 15 bases between the germline ends. Germline assignment: CDR1 MGHRA and CDR2 YSYEKL. The CDR3 has 15 residues. The CDR3 bases are TGCGCCAGCAGCCACCGGACAGAAAGGCTTTCACCCCTCCACTTT. Translating it yields CASSHRTERLSPLHF.

This chain uses TRBV6-5 with TRBJ2-7; D possibly corresponds to TRBD1 (5 bases). Germline V gives CDR1 MNHEY, CDR2 SVGAGI. The CDR3 is 13 residues long. Trimming cost V 2 bases and J 2 bases, with 7 bases left between them. CDR3 loop: CASSYQGPYEQYF. Written as DNA, the CDR3 is TGTGCCAGCAGTTACCAGGGCCCCTACGAGCAGTACTTC.

This chain joins TRBV28 and TRBJ1-2, with D maybe TRBD1 (6 bases). This CDR3 comprises 14 residues. The germline V gene has CDR1 MDHEN and CDR2 SYDVKM. V was shortened by 5 bases and J by 7 bases, with 17 bases between the two germline ends. In DNA, the CDR3 is TGTGCCAGCAGTGCCCACCTCAGGGGACGTGGCTACACCTTC. Translation: CASSAHLRGRGYTF.

The chain links TRBV28 to TRBJ1-5; 10 positions match TRBD1. The CDR3 spans 15 residues. From germline, CDR1 is MDHEN and CDR2 SYDVKM. V shed 6 bases and J 3 bases; nucleotides not matched to a gene: 5. The CDR3 DNA sequence: TGTGCCAGCAGCACACGACAGGGGGCCAATCAGCCCCAGCATTTT. It encodes CASSTRQGANQPQHF.

V gene TRBV6-5 combines with J gene TRBJ1-1; tentatively, D is TRBD1 (6 bases). CDR3 size: 14 residues. V was pared by 0 bases and J by 7 bases, with 12 bases between. Germline assignment: CDR1 MNHEY and CDR2 SVGAGI. CDR3 in DNA: TGTGCCAGCAGTTACTCGTGGGGGCCGTATGAAGCTTTCTTT. It yields the protein CASSYSWGPYEAFF.

This clone occurred a few times. The CDR3 region has the DNA TGTGCCAGCAGCCCTACGTCGGGTTCCTATAATTCACCCCTCCACTTT. Protein: CASSPTSGSYNSPLHF. The rearrangement uses TRBV7-9 and TRBJ1-6; no definite D call. V was trimmed by 5 bases and J by 1 base, leaving 12 bases between them. Germline V gene sequence: CDR1 SEHNR, CDR2 FQNEAQ (reference sequence). The CDR3 extends over 16 amino acids.